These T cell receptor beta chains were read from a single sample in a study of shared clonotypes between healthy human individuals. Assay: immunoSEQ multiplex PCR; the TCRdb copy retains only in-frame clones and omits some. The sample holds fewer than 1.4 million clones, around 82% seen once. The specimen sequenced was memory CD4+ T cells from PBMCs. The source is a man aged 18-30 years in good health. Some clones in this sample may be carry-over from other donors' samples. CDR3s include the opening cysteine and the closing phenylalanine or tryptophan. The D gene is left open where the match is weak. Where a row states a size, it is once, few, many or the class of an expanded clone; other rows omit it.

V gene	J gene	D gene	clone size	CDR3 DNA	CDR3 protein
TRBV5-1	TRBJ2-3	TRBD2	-	TGCGCCAGCAGCTCGCTAGCGGGAGTAACAGATACGCAGTATTTT	CASSSLAGVTDTQYF
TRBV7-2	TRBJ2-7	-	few	TGTGCCAGCAGCACGGGGGTTCGTTCCTACGAGCAGTACTTC	CASSTGVRSYEQYF
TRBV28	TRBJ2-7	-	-	TGTGCCAGTCAGGGCAGGGGATACGAGCAGTACTTC	CASQGRGYEQYF
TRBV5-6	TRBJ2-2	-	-	TGTGCCAGCAGCGGCCGGGGCAGGGTTCCCGGGGAGCTGTTTTTT	CASSGRGRVPGELFF
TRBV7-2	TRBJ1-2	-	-	TGTGCCAGCAGCTTACTGGGCAGGGACTATGGCTACACCTTC	CASSLLGRDYGYTF
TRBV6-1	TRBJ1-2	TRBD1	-	TGTGCCAGCAGCACGACAGACAGGGACCCATATGGCTACACCTTC	CASSTTDRDPYGYTF
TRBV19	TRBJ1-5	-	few	TGTGCCAGTATGCGGGACGCTAGCAATCAGCCCCAGCATTTT	CASMRDASNQPQHF
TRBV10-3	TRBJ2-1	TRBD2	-	TGTGCCACCCGGGGGGAGGGCTACAATGAGCAGTTCTTC	CATRGEGYNEQFF
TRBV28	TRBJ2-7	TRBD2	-	TGTGCCAGCAGTCCAGCCCCCGGCGGGAGTTTGCCCTACGAGCAGTACTTC	CASSPAPGGSLPYEQYF
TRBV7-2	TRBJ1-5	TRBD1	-	TGTGCCAGCAGCCAGACAGGGCCGGGAAGGCCCCAGCATTTT	CASSQTGPGRPQHF
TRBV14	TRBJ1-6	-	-	TGTGCCAGCAGCCAAGATAACGGGGGATATTCACCCCTCCACTTT	CASSQDNGGYSPLHF
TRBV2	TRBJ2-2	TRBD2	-	TGTGCCAGCAGTGATGTTGCGGGAGGGCTTACCGGGGAGCTGTTTTTT	CASSDVAGGLTGELFF
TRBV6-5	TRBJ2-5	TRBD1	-	TGTGCCAGCAAGGTCTCCGGGACAGGGGCAGAGACCCAGTACTTC	CASKVSGTGAETQYF
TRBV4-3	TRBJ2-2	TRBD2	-	TGCGCCAGCAGCCCTGGACTAGTGGACGGGGAGCTGTTTTTT	CASSPGLVDGELFF
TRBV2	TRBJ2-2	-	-	TGTGCCAGCAGTGAAAAGGTCTCCGGGGAGCTGTTTTTT	CASSEKVSGELFF
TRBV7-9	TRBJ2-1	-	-	TGTGCCAGCAGCTGGGGGTCAAGGGGCAATGAGCAGTTCTTC	CASSWGSRGNEQFF
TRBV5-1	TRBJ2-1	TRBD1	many	TGCGCCAGCAGAAAACAGGGGGCCGACCAACCCTACAATGAGCAGTTCTTC	CASRKQGADQPYNEQFF
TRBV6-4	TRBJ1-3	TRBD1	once	TGTGCCAGCAGTGTCTCAGGACAGGGGGCTTCTGGAAACACCATATATTTT	CASSVSGQGASGNTIYF
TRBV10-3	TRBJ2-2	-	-	TGTGCCATCAGTAGTCCAAACACCGGGGAGCTGTTTTTT	CAISSPNTGELFF
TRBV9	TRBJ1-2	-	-	TGTGCCAGCAGCCCTCTGACAGACGAATATGGCTACACCTTC	CASSPLTDEYGYTF
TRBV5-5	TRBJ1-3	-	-	TGTGCCAGCAGCTTGGTGGGAAACACCATATATTTT	CASSLVGNTIYF
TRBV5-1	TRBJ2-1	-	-	TGCGCCAGCAGGGATAAAGACTGGTACAATGAGCAGTTCTTC	CASRDKDWYNEQFF
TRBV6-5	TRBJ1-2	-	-	TGTGCCAGCACCGGGGCGGGTGCAGGGGAGGATGGCTACACCTTC	CASTGAGAGEDGYTF
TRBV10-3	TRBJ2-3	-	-	TGTGCCATCAGTGACGGACAGTCCACAGATACGCAGTATTTT	CAISDGQSTDTQYF
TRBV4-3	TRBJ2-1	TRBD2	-	TGCGCCAGCAGCCCAACCGGGACTAGTCTATACAATGAGCAGTTCTTC	CASSPTGTSLYNEQFF
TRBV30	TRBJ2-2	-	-	TGTGCCTGGAGTAGACTCCAAATGGGCGGGGAGCTGTTTTTT	CAWSRLQMGGELFF
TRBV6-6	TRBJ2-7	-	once	TGTGCCAGCAGTTCCTCCAGCGGGCCCACTTACGAGCAGTACTTC	CASSSSSGPTYEQYF